Listed here is a single T cell receptor (beta chain). Its antigen is currently unknown. CD8+ and CD4+ T cells from blood underwent TCR beta sequencing. The CD8+ and CD4+ T cells were isolated magnetically using a negative isolation approach, whereas the TEMRA cells were enriched by FACS. This entry is derived from a study of CD8 T cells in Susac syndrome. Random hexamers served to reverse transcribe roughly 0.45 to 1 ug RNA. The authors amplified TCR beta CDR3 across 54 Vbeta and 13 Jbeta using immunoSEQ multiplex PCR. TCRdb itself ran the immunoSEQ multiplex PCR reads through MiXCR, one entry per CDR3 protein. Among some 300,000 distinct CDR3 sequences listed, 65% to 90% were seen once. The study's findings and limits: The number of individuals included in the study's TCR sequencing and HLA analysis was acknowledged as relatively small.

The sequenced material came from CD8+ T cells from PBMCs. The TCR comes from a human donor with multiple sclerosis.

CDR3 sequence: CSATISGRNSYNEQFF. Here the CDR3 DNA reads TGCAGTGCTACCATAAGCGGGAGGAACTCCTACAATGAGCAGTTCTTC. This sequence joins TRBV20-1 and TRBJ2-1; TRBD2 matches 9 bases. There are 16 residues in the CDR3. J lost 0 bases, V lost 4 bases, and 7 bases had no gene match. Per the germline V gene, CDR1 is DFQATT and CDR2 is SNEGSKA (reference sequence).